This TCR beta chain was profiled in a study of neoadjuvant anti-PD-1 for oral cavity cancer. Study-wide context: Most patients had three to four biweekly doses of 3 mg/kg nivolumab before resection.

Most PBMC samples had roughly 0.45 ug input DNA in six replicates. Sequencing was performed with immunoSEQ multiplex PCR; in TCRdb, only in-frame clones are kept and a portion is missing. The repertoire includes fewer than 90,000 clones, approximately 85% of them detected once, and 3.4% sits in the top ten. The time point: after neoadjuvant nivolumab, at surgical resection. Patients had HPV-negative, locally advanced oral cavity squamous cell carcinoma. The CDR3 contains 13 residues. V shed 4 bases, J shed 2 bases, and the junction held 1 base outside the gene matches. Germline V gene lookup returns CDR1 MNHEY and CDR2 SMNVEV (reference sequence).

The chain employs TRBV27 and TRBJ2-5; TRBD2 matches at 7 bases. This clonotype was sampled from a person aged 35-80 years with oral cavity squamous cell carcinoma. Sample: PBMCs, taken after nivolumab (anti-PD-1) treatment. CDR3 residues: CASSWGGQETQYF. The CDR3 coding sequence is TGTGCCAGCAGTTGGGGGGGGCAAGAGACCCAGTACTTC.